This T cell receptor beta chain is drawn from a study of radiotherapy plus CTLA-4 blockade in lung cancer. Data came from immunoSEQ multiplex PCR; TCRdb stores just in-frame clones and leaves some out. The sample records roughly 100,000 clones, more than 75% being singletons. The study gave focal radiation plus ipilimumab CTLA-4 blockade to patients with chemo-refractory metastatic non-small-cell lung cancer. On this clone itself: Its antigen is still unknown.

Broader study findings: Radiotherapy plus ipilimumab was followed by expansion in blood of tumor-derived TCR clones. Response was reportedly best predicted by early blood T cell clone dynamics, with interferon-beta.

Germline V lookup: CDR1 SGHAT, CDR2 FQNNGV. This CDR3 is 14 amino acids long. Trimming shortened V by 2 bases and J by 6 bases, and 11 bases separated the two germline ends. The clonotype was recovered from a human donor with non-small cell lung cancer that progressed on radiotherapy plus ipilimumab. Some clones in this sample may be carry-over from other donors' samples. The sequences come from peripheral blood, collected from a patient treated with radiotherapy plus ipilimumab. The rearrangement joins TRBV11-2 to TRBJ2-1; D is perhaps TRBD2 (5 bases). CDR3 coding DNA: TGTGCCAGCAGCTTAAGGGAGTACTCCAATGAGCAGTTCTTC. Its protein product is CASSLREYSNEQFF.